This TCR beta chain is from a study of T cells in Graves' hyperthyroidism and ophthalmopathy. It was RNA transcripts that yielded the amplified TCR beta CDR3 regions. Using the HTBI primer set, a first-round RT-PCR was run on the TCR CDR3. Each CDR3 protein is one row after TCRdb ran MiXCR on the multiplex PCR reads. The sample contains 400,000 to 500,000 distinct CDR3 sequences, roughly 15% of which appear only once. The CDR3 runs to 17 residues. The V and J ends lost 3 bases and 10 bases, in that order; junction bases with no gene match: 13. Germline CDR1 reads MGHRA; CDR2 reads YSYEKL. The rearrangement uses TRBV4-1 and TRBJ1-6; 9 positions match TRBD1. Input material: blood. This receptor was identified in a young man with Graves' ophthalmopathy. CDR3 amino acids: CASSHATGGARSSPLHF. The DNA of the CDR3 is TGCGCCAGCAGCCATGCCACAGGGGGCGCGCGGAGCTCACCCCTCCACTTT.